This T cell receptor (beta chain) is drawn from a study of blood T cell repertoires in COVID-19. Overall study: Acute and convalescent COVID-19 specimens originated in the United States, Italy and Spain. Sample material is recorded as cDNA or gDNA derived from T cells, B-cell-depleted T cells, or PBMCs.

CDR1 is SGDLS and CDR2 is YYNGEE in the germline V gene. CDR3 length: 15 amino acids. V shed 3 bases, J shed 6 bases, and the junction held 7 bases outside the gene matches. Methods used by the authors: From reference gene primer amplification, estimates of nucleated cell counts were derived. The method was immunoSEQ multiplex PCR; TCRdb's version includes in-frame clones alone and lacks a portion of them. V and J calls and clone size are those listed in that table; D and trimming were worked out from the DNA. Among about 300,000 clones listed, roughly 90% were seen once. The chain carries TRBV9 and TRBJ2-2; 8 nucleotides line up with TRBD2. This TCR derives from a man aged 18-30 years who had recovered from COVID-19. Sequencing was carried out using peripheral blood. The CDR3: CASSDPGGLAGELFF. CDR3 bases: TGTGCCAGCAGCGACCCGGGAGGGTTGGCCGGGGAGCTGTTTTTT. The whole variable domain, remainder taken from reference TRBV9 and TRBJ2-2, is DSGVTQTPKHLITATGQRVTLRCSPRSGDLSVYWYQQSLDQGLQFLIQYYNGEERAKGNILERFSAQQFPDLHSELNLSSLELGDSALYFCASSDPGGLAGELFFGEGSRLTVL.